These T cell receptor beta chains were read from a single sample in a study of T-cell memory formation after mild COVID-19. TCRdb analysed the 5' RACE reads with MiXCR anew, one entry per CDR3 protein. This sample yields 300,000 to 350,000 distinct CDR3 sequences, of which over 11% are seen a single time; roughly 23% belongs to the top ten. The sample comprised PBMCs or a T cell subset sorted from them (not recorded which). These receptors originate from a man younger than 35 who had mild COVID-19 (a few samples of this study predate the infection). Cell type and time point are not known. Both conserved end residues are part of each CDR3. The order of the fields is V gene, D gene, J gene, clone size, CDR3 protein, CDR3 DNA. D genes are given only for firm matches. Size is omitted from some rows. Given values are once, few, many or a class for expanded clones.

V: TRBV5-1
D: .
J: TRBJ1-4
size: .
CDR3: CASSQGLAGEKLFF
DNA: TGCGCCAGCAGTCAAGGCCTAGCGGGAGAAAAACTGTTTTTT

V: TRBV19
D: .
J: TRBJ2-2
size: .
CDR3: CASIAGPFLGSGELFF
DNA: TGTGCCAGTATCGCAGGACCGTTTCTTGGCAGCGGGGAGCTGTTTTTT

V: TRBV5-1
D: TRBD2
J: TRBJ2-3
size: few
CDR3: CASSLDDSGGAAWDTQYF
DNA: TGCGCCAGCAGCTTGGATGATAGCGGGGGGGCCGCCTGGGATACGCAGTATTTT

V: TRBV5-1
D: TRBD1
J: TRBJ2-5
size: few
CDR3: CASSLDGRGPKRTQYF
DNA: TGCGCCAGCAGCTTGGATGGCAGGGGGCCAAAGAGAACCCAGTACTTC

V: TRBV20-1
D: TRBD2
J: TRBJ2-3
size: few
CDR3: CSARVGTSGADTQYF
DNA: TGCAGTGCTAGAGTTGGGACTAGCGGGGCAGATACGCAGTATTTT

V: TRBV24-1
D: .
J: TRBJ1-1
size: .
CDR3: CATSSATEAFF
DNA: TGTGCCACCAGTTCGGCCACTGAAGCTTTCTTT

V: TRBV12-3/TRBV12-4
D: .
J: TRBJ2-2
size: .
CDR3: CASRPRGNTGELFF
DNA: TGTGCCAGCAGGCCCCGGGGAAACACCGGGGAGCTGTTTTTT

V: TRBV7-9
D: .
J: TRBJ1-3
size: few
CDR3: CASSFGGDTIYF
DNA: TGTGCCAGCAGCTTTGGGGGCGACACCATATATTTT

V: TRBV12-3/TRBV12-4
D: TRBD1
J: TRBJ2-3
size: few
CDR3: CASSYRGTGMFGHTQYF
DNA: TGTGCCAGCAGTTACCGGGGGACAGGGATGTTCGGGCATACGCAGTATTTT

V: TRBV14
D: .
J: TRBJ1-2
size: .
CDR3: CASSPTGGYGYTF
DNA: TGTGCCAGCAGCCCAACCGGTGGGTATGGCTACACCTTC

V: TRBV12-3/TRBV12-4
D: .
J: TRBJ2-2
size: few
CDR3: CASITKTGELFF
DNA: TGTGCCAGCATCACAAAGACCGGGGAGCTGTTTTTT

V: TRBV12-3/TRBV12-4
D: .
J: TRBJ1-2
size: many
CDR3: CASSAGWSGGYTF
DNA: TGTGCCAGCTCGGCAGGCTGGAGCGGTGGCTACACCTTC

V: TRBV21-1
D: .
J: TRBJ2-5
size: few
CDR3: CASSKRGDSLCGAQYF
DNA: TGTGCCAGCAGCAAAAGGGGGGACAGCTTATGTGGGGCCCAGTACTTC

V: TRBV24-1
D: .
J: TRBJ2-6
size: many
CDR3: CATSAGDVAGANVLTF
DNA: TGTGCCACCAGTGCAGGGGATGTCGCTGGGGCCAACGTCCTGACTTTC

V: TRBV7-6
D: .
J: TRBJ2-5
size: few
CDR3: CASSLEGSGTQYF
DNA: TGTGCCAGCAGCCTAGAGGGTTCGGGGACCCAGTACTTC

V: TRBV29-1
D: TRBD2
J: TRBJ2-1
size: many
CDR3: CSVEIAGVYEEQFF
DNA: TGCAGCGTTGAAATAGCGGGGGTTTATGAGGAGCAGTTCTTC

V: TRBV5-1
D: TRBD1
J: TRBJ2-1
size: many
CDR3: CASSLAPSGGVEQFF
DNA: TGCGCCAGCAGCTTGGCCCCCTCAGGGGGCGTAGAGCAGTTCTTC

V: TRBV5-1
D: .
J: TRBJ2-5
size: few
CDR3: CASSRAGGVQETQYF
DNA: TGCGCCAGCAGTCGCGCCGGGGGAGTCCAAGAGACCCAGTACTTC